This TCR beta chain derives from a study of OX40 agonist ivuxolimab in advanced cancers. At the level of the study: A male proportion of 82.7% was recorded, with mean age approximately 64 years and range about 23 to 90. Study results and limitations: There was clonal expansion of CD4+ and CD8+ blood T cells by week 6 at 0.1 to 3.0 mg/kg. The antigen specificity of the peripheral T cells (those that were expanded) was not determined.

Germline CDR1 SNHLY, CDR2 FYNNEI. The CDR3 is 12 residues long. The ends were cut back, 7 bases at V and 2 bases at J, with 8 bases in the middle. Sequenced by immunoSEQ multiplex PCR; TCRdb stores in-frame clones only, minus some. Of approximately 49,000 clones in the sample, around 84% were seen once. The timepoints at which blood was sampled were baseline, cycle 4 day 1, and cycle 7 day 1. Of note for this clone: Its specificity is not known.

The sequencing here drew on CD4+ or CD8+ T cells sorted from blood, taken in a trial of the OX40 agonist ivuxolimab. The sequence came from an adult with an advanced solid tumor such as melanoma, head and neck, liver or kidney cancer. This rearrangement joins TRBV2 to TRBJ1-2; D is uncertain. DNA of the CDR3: TGTGCCAGCATACGGGCGAACTATGGCTACACCTTC. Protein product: CASIRANYGYTF.